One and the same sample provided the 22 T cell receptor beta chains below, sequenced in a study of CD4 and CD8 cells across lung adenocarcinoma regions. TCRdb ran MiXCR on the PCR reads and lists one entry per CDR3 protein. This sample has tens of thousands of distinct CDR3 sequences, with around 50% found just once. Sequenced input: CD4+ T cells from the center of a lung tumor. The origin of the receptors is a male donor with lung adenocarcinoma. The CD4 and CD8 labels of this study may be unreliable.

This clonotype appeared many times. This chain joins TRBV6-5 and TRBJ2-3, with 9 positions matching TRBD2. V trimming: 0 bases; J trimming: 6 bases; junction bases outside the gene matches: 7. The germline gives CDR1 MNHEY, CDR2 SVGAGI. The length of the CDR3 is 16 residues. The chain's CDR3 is CASSYSTSGWGDTQYF. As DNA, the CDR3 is TGTGCCAGCAGTTACTCGACTAGCGGTTGGGGGGATACGCAGTATTTT.

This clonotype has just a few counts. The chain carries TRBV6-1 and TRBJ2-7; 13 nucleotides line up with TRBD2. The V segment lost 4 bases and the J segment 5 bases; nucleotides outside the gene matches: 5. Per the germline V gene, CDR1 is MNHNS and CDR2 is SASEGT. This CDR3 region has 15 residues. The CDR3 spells CASSGGLAGAHEQYF. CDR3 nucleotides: TGTGCCAGCAGTGGAGGACTAGCGGGAGCCCACGAGCAGTACTTC.

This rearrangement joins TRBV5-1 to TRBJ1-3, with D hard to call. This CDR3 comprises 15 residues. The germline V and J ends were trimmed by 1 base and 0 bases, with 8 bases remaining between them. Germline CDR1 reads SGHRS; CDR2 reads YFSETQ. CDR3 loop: CASSLSGDSGNTIYF. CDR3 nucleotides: TGCGCCAGCAGCTTGAGTGGAGACTCTGGAAACACCATATATTTT.

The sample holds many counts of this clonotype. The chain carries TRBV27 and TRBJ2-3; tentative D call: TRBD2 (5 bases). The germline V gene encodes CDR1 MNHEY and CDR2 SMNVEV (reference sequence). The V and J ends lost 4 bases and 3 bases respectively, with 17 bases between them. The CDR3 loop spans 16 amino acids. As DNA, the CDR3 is TGTGCCAGCAGTTCCGACTACCGCGAGGCGACAGATACGCAGTATTTT. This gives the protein CASSSDYREATDTQYF.

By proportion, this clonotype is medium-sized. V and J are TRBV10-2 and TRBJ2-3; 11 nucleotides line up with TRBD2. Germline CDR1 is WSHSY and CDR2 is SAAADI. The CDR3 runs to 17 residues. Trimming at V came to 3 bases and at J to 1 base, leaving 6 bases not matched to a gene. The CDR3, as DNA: TGCGCCAGCAGTGATTCCCGACTAGCGGGACGCACAGATACGCAGTATTTT. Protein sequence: CASSDSRLAGRTDTQYF.

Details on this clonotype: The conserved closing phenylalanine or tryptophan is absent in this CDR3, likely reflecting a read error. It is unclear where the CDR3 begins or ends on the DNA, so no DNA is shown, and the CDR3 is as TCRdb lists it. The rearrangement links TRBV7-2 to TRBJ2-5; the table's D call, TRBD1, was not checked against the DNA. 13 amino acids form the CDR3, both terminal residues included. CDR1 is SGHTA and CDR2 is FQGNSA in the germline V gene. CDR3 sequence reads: CASSVVGRESQYS.

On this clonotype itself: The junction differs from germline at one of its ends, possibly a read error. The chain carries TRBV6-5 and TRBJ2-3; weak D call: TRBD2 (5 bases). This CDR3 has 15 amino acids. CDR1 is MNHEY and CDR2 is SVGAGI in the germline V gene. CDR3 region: CASRLQSGSPGTQFF. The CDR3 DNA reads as TGTGCCAGCAGACTCCAGTCTGGGAGTCCAGGTACGCAGTTTTTT.

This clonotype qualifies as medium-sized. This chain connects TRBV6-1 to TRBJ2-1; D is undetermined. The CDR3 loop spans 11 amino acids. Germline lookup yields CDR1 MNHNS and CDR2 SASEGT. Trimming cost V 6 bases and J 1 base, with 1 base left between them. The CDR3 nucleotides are TGTGCCAGCAGATCCTACAATGAGCAGTTCTTC. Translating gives CASRSYNEQFF.

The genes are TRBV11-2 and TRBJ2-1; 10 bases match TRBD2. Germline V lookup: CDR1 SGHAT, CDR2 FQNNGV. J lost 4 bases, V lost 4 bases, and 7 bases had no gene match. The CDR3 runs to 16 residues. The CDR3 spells CASSSSGTSVYNEQFF. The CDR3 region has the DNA TGTGCCAGCAGCTCATCCGGGACTAGCGTTTACAATGAGCAGTTCTTC.

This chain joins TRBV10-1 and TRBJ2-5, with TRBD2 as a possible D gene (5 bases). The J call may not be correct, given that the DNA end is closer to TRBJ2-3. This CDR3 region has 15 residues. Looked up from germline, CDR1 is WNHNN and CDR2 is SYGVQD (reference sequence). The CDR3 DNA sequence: TGCGCCAGCAGTGATGGGAGCGGTGGTCAAGAGACGCAGTATTTT. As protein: CASSDGSGGQETQYF.

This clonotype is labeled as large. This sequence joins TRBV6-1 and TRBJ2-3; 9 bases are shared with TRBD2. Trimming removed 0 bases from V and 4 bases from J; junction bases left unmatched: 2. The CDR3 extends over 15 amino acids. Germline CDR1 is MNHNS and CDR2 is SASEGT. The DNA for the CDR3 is TGTGCCAGCAGTGAAGCTAGCGGGAGCCCAGATACGCAGTATTTT. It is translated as CASSEASGSPDTQYF.

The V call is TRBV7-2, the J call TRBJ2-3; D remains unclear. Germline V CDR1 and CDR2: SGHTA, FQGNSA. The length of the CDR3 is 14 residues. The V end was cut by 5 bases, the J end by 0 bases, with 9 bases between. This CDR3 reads CASSPFYSTDTQYF. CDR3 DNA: TGTGCCAGCAGCCCCTTCTATAGCACAGATACGCAGTATTTT.

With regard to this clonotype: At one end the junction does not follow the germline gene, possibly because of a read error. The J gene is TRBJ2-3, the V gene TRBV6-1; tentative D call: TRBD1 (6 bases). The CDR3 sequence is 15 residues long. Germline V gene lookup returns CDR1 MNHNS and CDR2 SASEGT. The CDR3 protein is CARSLQAGIPGEQFF. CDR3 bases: TGTGCCAGGAGCCTCCAGGCCGGGATTCCAGGGGAGCAGTTTTTT.

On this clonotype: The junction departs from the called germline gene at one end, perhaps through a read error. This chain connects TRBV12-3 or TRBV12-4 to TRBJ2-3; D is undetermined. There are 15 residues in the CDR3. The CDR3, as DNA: TGTGCCCGGAGCGTCCAAGCGAAGAGCACCGGTACGCAGTTTTTT. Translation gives CARSVQAKSTGTQFF.

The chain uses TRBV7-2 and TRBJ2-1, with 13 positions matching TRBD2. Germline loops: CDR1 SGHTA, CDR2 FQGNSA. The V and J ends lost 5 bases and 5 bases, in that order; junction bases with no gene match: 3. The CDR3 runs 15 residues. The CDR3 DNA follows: TGTGCCAGCAGCCCGGGACTAGCGGGGAACAATGAGCAGTTCTTC. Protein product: CASSPGLAGNNEQFF. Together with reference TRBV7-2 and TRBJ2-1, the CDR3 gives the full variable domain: GAGVSQSPSNKVTEKGKDVELRCDPISGHTALYWYRQSLGQGLEFLIYFQGNSAPDKSGLPSDRFSAERTGGSVSTLTIQRTQQEDSAVYLCASSPGLAGNNEQFFGPGTRLTVL.

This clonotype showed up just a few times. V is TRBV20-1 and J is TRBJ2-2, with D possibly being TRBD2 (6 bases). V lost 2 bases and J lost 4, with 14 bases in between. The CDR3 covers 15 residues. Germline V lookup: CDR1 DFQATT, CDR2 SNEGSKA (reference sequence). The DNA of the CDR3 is TGCAGTGCTAGATCTTCTACCGGGAGCACCGGGGAGCTGTTTTTT. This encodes CSARSSTGSTGELFF.

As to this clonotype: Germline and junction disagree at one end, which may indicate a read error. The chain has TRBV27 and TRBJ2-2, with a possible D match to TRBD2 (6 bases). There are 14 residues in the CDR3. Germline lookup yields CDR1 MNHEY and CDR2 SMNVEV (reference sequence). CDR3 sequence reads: CAGAQAGGTDTLYF. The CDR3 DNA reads TGTGCCGGCGCCCAGGCCGGGGGAACCGATACGCTGTATTTT.

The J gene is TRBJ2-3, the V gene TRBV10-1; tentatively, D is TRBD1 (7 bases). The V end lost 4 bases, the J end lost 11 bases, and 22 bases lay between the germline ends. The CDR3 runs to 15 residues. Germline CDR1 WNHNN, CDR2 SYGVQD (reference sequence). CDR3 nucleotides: TGCGCCAGCAGTGCCCGCGGGGTGAACACAGGGGAGCAGTATTTT. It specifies CASSARGVNTGEQYF.

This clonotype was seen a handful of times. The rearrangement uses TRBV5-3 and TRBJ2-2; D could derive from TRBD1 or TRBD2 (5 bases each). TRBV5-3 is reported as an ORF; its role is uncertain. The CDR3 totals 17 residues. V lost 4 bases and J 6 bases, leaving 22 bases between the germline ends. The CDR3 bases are TGTGCCAGAAGCCGCTCCTATGGGGGAAAGGGTGCCGGGGAGCTGTTTTTT. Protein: CARSRSYGGKGAGELFF.

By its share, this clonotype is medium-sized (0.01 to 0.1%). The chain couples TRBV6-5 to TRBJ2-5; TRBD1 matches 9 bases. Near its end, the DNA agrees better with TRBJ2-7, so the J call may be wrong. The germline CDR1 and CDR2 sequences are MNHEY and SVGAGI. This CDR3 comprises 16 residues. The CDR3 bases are TGTGCCAGCAGTTACCTCTCCGGGACAGGGAGCGACGAGCAGTACTTC. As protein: CASSYLSGTGSDEQYF.

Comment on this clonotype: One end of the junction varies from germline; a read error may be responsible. CDR3 DNA sequence: TGTGCCAGCAGTGCGGGCCGAGGGGGTCCTGGCAAAGATACGCAGTATTTC. Amino acids: CASSAGRGGPGKDTQYF. The chain uses TRBV27 and TRBJ2-3, with D perhaps TRBD1 (6 bases). The CDR3 extends over 17 amino acids. Germline values: CDR1 MNHEY, CDR2 SMNVEV (reference sequence).

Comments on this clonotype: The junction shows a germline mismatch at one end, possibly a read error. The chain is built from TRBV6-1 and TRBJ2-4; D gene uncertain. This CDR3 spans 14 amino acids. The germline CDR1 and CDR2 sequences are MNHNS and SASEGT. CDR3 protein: CASSDPGPTDMQYF. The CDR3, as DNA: TGTGCCAGCAGTGACCCTGGCCCCACAGACATGCAGTACTTT.